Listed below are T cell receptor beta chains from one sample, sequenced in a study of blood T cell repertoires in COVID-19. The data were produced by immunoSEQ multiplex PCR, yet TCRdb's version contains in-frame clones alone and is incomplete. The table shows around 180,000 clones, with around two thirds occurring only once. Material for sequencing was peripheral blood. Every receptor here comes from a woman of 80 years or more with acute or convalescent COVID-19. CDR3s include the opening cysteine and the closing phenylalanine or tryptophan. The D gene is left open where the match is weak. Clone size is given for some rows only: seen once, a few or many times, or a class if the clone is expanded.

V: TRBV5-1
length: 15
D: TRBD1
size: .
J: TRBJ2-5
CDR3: CASRTTGTGLETQYF
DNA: TGCGCCAGCAGAACAACCGGGACAGGACTTGAGACCCAGTACTTC

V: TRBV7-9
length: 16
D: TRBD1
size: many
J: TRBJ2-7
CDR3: CASSLKSGTGNYEQYF
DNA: TGTGCCAGCAGCTTGAAATCCGGGACAGGGAATTACGAGCAGTACTTC

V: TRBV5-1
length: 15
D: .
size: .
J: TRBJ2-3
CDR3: CASSPSERGTDTQYF
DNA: TGCGCCAGCAGCCCAAGCGAGAGGGGGACAGATACGCAGTATTTT

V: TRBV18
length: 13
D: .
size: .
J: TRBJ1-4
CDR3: CASSWGANEKLFF
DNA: TGTGCCAGCTCGTGGGGGGCTAATGAAAAACTGTTTTTT

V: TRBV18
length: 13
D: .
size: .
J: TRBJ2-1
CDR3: CASSPRGLGEQFF
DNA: TGTGCCAGCTCACCACGAGGGCTGGGTGAGCAGTTCTTC

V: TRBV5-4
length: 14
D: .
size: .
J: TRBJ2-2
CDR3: CATLAVQNTGELFF
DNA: TGTGCCACCCTCGCGGTCCAGAACACCGGGGAGCTGTTTTTT

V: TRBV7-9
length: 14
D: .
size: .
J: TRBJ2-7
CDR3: CASSFQGPAVEQYF
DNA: TGTGCCAGCAGCTTCCAGGGTCCCGCCGTCGAGCAGTACTTC

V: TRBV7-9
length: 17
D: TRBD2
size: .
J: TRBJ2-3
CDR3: CASSLAPGLATTDTQYF
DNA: TGTGCCAGCAGCTTAGCGCCGGGACTAGCGACCACAGATACGCAGTATTTT

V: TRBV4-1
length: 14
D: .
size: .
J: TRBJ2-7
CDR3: CASSHRYGDYEQYF
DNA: TGCGCCAGCAGCCACCGCTACGGGGACTACGAGCAGTACTTC

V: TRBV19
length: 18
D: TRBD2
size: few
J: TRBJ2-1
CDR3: CASSGGWASGSRIDEQFF
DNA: TGTGCCAGTAGTGGGGGTTGGGCTAGCGGGAGTAGAATTGATGAGCAGTTCTTC

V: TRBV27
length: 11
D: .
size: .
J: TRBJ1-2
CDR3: CASSLSRGYTF
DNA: TGTGCCAGCAGTTTATCTCGGGGCTACACCTTC

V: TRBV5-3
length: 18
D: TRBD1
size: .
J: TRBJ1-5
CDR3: CARSSPDRGRECGQPQHF
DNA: TGTGCCAGAAGCTCACCTGACAGGGGGCGCGAATGTGGGCAGCCCCAGCATTTT

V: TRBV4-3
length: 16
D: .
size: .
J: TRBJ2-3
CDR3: CASSQDRAGGTDTQYF
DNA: TGCGCCAGCAGCCAAGATCGAGCCGGGGGAACCGATACGCAGTATTTT

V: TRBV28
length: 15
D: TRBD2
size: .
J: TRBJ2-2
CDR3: CASRLSGSPSGELFF
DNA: TGTGCCAGCAGACTTAGCGGGAGCCCGTCCGGGGAGCTGTTTTTT

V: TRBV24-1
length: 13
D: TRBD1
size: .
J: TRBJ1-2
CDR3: CATSAPARGGYTF
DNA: TGTGCCACCAGTGCCCCCGCCAGGGGGGGCTACACCTTC

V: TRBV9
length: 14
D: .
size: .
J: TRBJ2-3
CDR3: CASSGSVSTDTQYF
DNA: TGTGCCAGCAGCGGGTCGGTGAGCACAGATACGCAGTATTTT

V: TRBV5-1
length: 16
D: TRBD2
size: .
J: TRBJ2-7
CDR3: CASSLDTAGGPYEQYF
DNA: TGCGCCAGCAGCTTGGATACAGCGGGAGGTCCCTACGAGCAGTACTTC

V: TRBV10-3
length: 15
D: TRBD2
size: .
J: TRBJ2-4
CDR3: CAISPGGIAKNIQYF
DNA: TGTGCCATCAGTCCCGGGGGGATAGCCAAAAACATTCAGTACTTC

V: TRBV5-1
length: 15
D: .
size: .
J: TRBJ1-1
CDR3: CASSQVAGWNTEAFF
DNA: TGCGCCAGCAGCCAAGTGGCAGGTTGGAACACTGAAGCTTTCTTT

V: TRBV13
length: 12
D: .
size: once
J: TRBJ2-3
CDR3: CASSISRDTQYF
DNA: TGTGCCAGCAGCATAAGCCGCGATACGCAGTATTTT

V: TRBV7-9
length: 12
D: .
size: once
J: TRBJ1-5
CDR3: CASSPAGQPQHF
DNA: TGTGCCAGCAGCCCTGCAGGTCAGCCCCAGCATTTT

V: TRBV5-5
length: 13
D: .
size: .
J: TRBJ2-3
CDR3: CASIGTPIHTQYF
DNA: TGTGCCAGCATTGGGACACCTATTCATACGCAGTATTTT

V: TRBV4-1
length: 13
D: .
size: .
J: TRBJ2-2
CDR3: CASSLGQTGELFF
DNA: TGCGCCAGCAGCCTTGGTCAGACCGGGGAGCTGTTTTTT

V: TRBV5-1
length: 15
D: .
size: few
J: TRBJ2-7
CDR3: CASSLVQGLSYEQYF
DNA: TGCGCCAGCAGCTTGGTGCAGGGGCTTTCCTACGAGCAGTACTTC

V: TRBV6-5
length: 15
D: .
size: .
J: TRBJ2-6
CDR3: CASSSHRAGANVLTF
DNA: TGTGCCAGCAGTTCCCACAGGGCTGGGGCCAACGTCCTGACTTTC

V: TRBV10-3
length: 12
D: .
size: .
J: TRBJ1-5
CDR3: CAISTGNQPQHF
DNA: TGTGCCATCAGCACAGGGAATCAGCCCCAGCATTTT

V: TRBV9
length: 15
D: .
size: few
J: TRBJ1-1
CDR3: CASSVVTGLYTEAFF
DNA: TGTGCCAGCAGCGTAGTGACAGGCTTGTACACTGAAGCTTTCTTT

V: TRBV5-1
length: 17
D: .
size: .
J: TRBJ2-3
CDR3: CASSLGGSWRAADTQYF
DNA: TGCGCCAGCAGCCTGGGGGGTAGTTGGCGGGCGGCAGATACGCAGTATTTT

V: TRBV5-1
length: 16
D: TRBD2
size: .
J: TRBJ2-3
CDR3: CASSLQAGGNTDTQYF
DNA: TGCGCCAGCAGCTTGCAAGCGGGAGGAAACACAGATACGCAGTATTTT

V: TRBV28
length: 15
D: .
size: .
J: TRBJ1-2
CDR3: CASSFPRGWDYGYTF
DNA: TGTGCCAGCAGTTTTCCCAGGGGCTGGGACTATGGCTACACCTTC

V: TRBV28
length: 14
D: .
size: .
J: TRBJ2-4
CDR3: CASSFFSGPNIQYF
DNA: TGTGCCAGCAGTTTTTTCAGCGGCCCAAACATTCAGTACTTC

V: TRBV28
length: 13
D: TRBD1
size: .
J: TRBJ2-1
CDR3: CASDPGGRNEQFF
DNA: TGTGCCAGCGACCCAGGGGGCCGCAATGAGCAGTTCTTC

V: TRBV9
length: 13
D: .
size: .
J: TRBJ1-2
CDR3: CASSVAGGYGYTF
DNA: TGTGCCAGCAGCGTAGCTGGAGGCTATGGCTACACCTTC

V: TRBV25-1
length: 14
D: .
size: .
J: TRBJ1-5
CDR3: CASSDPSSNQPQHF
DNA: TGTGCCAGCAGTGATCCGAGTAGCAATCAGCCCCAGCATTTT

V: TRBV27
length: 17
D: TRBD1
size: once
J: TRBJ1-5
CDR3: CASGPTGGIGGNQPQHF
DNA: TGTGCCAGCGGCCCGACAGGGGGCATTGGCGGCAATCAGCCCCAGCATTTT

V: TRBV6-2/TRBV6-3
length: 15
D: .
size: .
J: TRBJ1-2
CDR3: CASSRDTGFNYGYTF
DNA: TGTGCCAGCAGTAGGGATACGGGATTTAACTATGGCTACACCTTC

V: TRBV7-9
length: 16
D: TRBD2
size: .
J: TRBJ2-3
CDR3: CASSLLTSGRTNTQYF
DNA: TGTGCCAGCAGCTTGTTGACTAGCGGGAGGACTAATACGCAGTATTTT

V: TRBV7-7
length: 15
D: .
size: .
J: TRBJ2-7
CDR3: CASSLSPGDPNEQYF
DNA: TGTGCCAGCAGCTTATCTCCCGGAGACCCCAACGAGCAGTACTTC